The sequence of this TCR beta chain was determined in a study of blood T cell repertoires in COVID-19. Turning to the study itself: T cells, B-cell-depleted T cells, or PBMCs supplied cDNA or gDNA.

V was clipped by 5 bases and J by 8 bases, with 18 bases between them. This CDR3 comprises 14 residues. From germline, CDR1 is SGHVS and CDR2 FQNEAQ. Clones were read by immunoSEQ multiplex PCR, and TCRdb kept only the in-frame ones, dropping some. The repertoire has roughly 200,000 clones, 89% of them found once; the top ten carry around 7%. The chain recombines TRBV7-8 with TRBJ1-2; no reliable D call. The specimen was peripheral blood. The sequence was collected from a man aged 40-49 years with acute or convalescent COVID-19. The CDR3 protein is CASSPRSAAPGYTF. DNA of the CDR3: TGTGCCAGCAGCCCCCGGAGTGCCGCTCCGGGCTACACCTTC.